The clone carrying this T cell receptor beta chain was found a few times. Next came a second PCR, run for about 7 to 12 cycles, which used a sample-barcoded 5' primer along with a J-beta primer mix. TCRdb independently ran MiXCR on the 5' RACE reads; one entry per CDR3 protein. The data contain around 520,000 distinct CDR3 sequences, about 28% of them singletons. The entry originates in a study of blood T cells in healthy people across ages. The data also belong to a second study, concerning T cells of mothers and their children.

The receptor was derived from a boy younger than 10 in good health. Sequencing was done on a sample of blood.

The CDR3 DNA is TGTGCCAGCAGCCTTCTACGGGGGGGCACAGATACGCAGTATTTT. Protein product: CASSLLRGGTDTQYF. The rearrangement joins TRBV11-2 to TRBJ2-3; 7 positions agree with TRBD2. This CDR3 comprises 15 residues. CDR1 is SGHAT and CDR2 is FQNNGV in the germline V gene. The V gene end was trimmed by 5 bases and the J gene end by 1 base; junction bases not matched to a gene: 6.